This T cell receptor beta chain emerged from a study of T-cell reconstitution after alpha-beta-depleted transplantation in children. This clonotype was counted only a few times. Its antigen is unknown. Whole-study findings and limits: Most T-cell counts and diversity one year after the transplant came from T cells that were newly produced. TCRbeta diversity was high at day 60 in some patients (a result of surviving recipient T cells and thymic progenitors).

TCRbeta library construction was performed incorporating unique molecular identifiers. TCRdb fed the PCR reads into MiXCR, producing one record per CDR3 protein. This table holds approximately 98,000 distinct CDR3 sequences, about 6% found once. CDR3 size: 15 residues. Germline CDR1 and CDR2: MNHEY and SMNVEV (reference sequence). V shed 6 bases, J shed 2 bases, and the junction held 7 bases outside the gene matches. This sequence originates from a male patient aged 2 to 9 who had a stem cell transplant for acute lymphoblastic leukemia, so the T cells may come from the graft donor. This sequence joins TRBV27 and TRBJ2-7, with 10 bases matching TRBD1. Sequences were derived from PBMCs, mostly from graft donor cells, sampled 360 days after TCRalphabeta/CD19-depleted stem cell transplant. The CDR3: CASRIRDRGTYEQYF. DNA of the CDR3: TGTGCCAGCAGAATTCGGGACAGGGGAACCTACGAGCAGTACTTC.